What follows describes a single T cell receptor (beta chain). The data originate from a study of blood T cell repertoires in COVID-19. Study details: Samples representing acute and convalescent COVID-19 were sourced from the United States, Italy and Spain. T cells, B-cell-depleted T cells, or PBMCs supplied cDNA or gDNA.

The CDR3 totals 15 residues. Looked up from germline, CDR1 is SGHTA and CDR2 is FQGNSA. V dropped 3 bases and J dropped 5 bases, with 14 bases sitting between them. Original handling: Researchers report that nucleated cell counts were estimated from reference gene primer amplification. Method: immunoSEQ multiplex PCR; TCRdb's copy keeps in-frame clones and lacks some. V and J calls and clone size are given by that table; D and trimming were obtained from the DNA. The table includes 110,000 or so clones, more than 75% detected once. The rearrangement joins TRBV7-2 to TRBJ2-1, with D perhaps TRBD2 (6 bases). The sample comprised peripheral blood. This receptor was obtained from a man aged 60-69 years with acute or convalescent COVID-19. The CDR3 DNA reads TGTGCCAGCAGCTTCTCGGCTAGCGTTAACAATGAGCAGTTCTTC. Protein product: CASSFSASVNNEQFF.